The clone carrying this T cell receptor (beta chain) has more than one count but fewer than ten. Post-reaction sorting isolated proliferating CFSE-low CD3+CD4+ and CD3+CD8+ responders. CDR1 is SGHVS, CDR2 FNYEAQ, per germline. The CDR3 is made up of 11 amino acids. V shed 8 bases and J shed 6 bases, with 9 bases lying between them. These data belong to a study of graft-versus-host responses after intestinal transplantation. Study context: Each recipient received a multivisceral, liver-intestinal, or isolated intestinal graft. Recipients across the board were started on anti-thymocyte globulin induction, then kept on tacrolimus and steroids for two to four years. Regarding the study as a whole: In patients with graft-donor T cell macrochimerism, allograft graft-versus-host to host-versus-graft clonal ratios were high.

This table comes from immunoSEQ multiplex PCR, and its TCRdb copy is limited to in-frame clones, with some not included. This table has under 20,000 clones, 35% to 40% appearing once. The rearrangement links TRBV7-6 to TRBJ2-3; no clear D. This TCR was recovered from a human patient who was an organ donor for intestinal transplantation. The sequences come from alloreactive CD4+ T cells from a mixed lymphocyte reaction culture, collected before transplantation. Indicated subset: CFSE-low proliferating T cells sorted from roughly six-day pre-transplant mixed lymphocyte reaction (GvH or HvG direction). CDR3 nucleotide sequence: TGTGCCAGCGCCCTGGGGGATACGCAGTATTTT. Amino acid sequence: CASALGDTQYF.